This passage covers 21 T cell receptor beta chains from one sample sequenced in a study of cytomegalovirus exposure and HLA in healthy donors. The PCR employed 60 Vbeta primers together with 13 Jbeta primers. Clones were sequenced by immunoSEQ multiplex PCR, and TCRdb holds only the in-frame ones, with some missing. The sample carries roughly 140,000 clones, approximately 80% recorded once. Sequenced input: PBMCs. The source of these receptors is a male donor in good health and CMV-seronegative.

A single count supports this clone. The genes are TRBV10-2 and TRBJ2-7, with 8 bases identical to TRBD2. The CDR3 is 13 amino acids. CDR1 is WSHSY, CDR2 SAAADI, per germline. Losses at the gene ends were 7 bases for V and 1 base for J; bases not matched to a gene: 3. CDR3 residues: CASKVAGSYEQYF. CDR3 nucleotide sequence: TGCGCCAGCAAAGTAGCGGGATCCTACGAGCAGTACTTC.

The rearrangement joins TRBV21-1 to TRBJ1-2; TRBD1, the table's D call, lacks a check against the DNA. TRBV21-1 is a pseudogene. The CDR3 spans 18 residues. The CDR3 bases are TGTGCCAGCAGCAAAGGAAATATCGAGCCTCCAGGCCCCTATGGCTACACCTTC. Translation: CASSKGNIEPPGPYGYTF.

This clone was seen a single time. The chain recombines TRBV5-4 with TRBJ2-1; D may be TRBD1 (6 bases). The ends were cut back, 0 bases at V and 4 bases at J, with 11 bases in the middle. Germline V gene lookup returns CDR1 SGHNT and CDR2 YYREEE (reference sequence). The CDR3 spans 15 residues. In DNA, the CDR3 is TGTGCCAGCAGCTTGGACAGGGCCTTATACAATGAGCAGTTCTTC. As protein: CASSLDRALYNEQFF.

The chain joins TRBV7-9 to TRBJ2-6; D not certain. The length of the CDR3 is 14 residues. The germline V gene has CDR1 SEHNR and CDR2 FQNEAQ (reference sequence). V was shortened by 1 base and J by 2 bases, with 3 bases between the two germline ends. The CDR3 sequence is CASSLGTGANVLTF. The CDR3 nucleotides are TGTGCCAGCAGCTTAGGTACTGGGGCCAACGTCCTGACTTTC. The full variable domain, with the rest looked up from reference TRBV7-9 and TRBJ2-6, is DTGVSQNPRHKITKRGQNVTFRCDPISEHNRLYWYRQTLGQGPEFLTYFQNEAQLEKSRLLSDRFSAERPKGSFSTLEIQRTEQGDSAMYLCASSLGTGANVLTFGAGSRLTVL.

CDR3 coding DNA: TGTGCCAGCAGCCAAGATCCAACTAGCGGGGTTCAAGAGACCCAGTACTTC. Its protein product is CASSQDPTSGVQETQYF. V usage is TRBV4-2 and J usage is TRBJ2-5; 10 nucleotides line up with TRBD2. The V and J ends lost 0 bases and 2 bases, in that order; junction bases with no gene match: 6. The CDR3 length is 17 residues. In germline, CDR1 is LGHNA, CDR2 YNFKEQ.

J is TRBJ1-5 and V is TRBV28; no definite D call. This CDR3 is built from 14 residues. V gave up 7 bases and J gave up 5 bases, with 15 bases separating them. The germline CDR1 and CDR2 sequences are MDHEN and SYDVKM. This CDR3 is CASTPLQQYQPQHF. The CDR3, as DNA: TGTGCCAGCACACCCCTTCAACAATATCAGCCCCAGCATTTT.

The chain carries TRBV28 and TRBJ1-1; a weak D match, TRBD1 (6 bases). Trimming removed 3 bases from V and 8 bases from J, with 10 bases in between. Germline assignment: CDR1 MDHEN and CDR2 SYDVKM. The CDR3 runs 12 residues. The CDR3, as DNA: TGTGCCAGCAGTTTCTTGGGACAAGAAGCTTTCTTT. Translating gives CASSFLGQEAFF.

The J gene is TRBJ1-1, the V gene TRBV5-5, with D perhaps TRBD1 (5 bases). Germline-derived CDR1 and CDR2 are SGHKS and YYEKEE (reference sequence). V lost 0 bases to trimming and J lost 6 bases, with 15 bases between them. The CDR3 extends over 15 amino acids. The DNA of the CDR3 is TGTGCCAGCAGCTTGGATCAGGGAGGACTCTCTGAAGCTTTCTTT. This codes for CASSLDQGGLSEAFF.

The rearrangement links TRBV11-1 to TRBJ1-1; a possible D gene is TRBD1 (6 bases). The CDR3 consists of 15 residues. Germline lookup yields CDR1 SGHAT and CDR2 FQDESV (reference sequence). With 6 bases removed from V and 1 base from J, the gap between germline ends came to 15 bases. CDR3: CASRYAGTPNTEAFF. The CDR3 DNA is TGTGCCAGCAGATACGCCGGGACACCGAACACTGAAGCTTTCTTT.

The V gene is TRBV6-5, the J gene TRBJ2-1, with 12 bases that match TRBD2. In germline, CDR1 is MNHEY, CDR2 SVGAGI. V lost 2 bases to trimming and J lost 5 bases; unmatched junction nucleotides: 1. This CDR3 has 15 residues. The CDR3 region is CASSYGLAGNNEQFF. The CDR3 nucleotides are TGTGCCAGCAGTTACGGACTAGCGGGAAACAATGAGCAGTTCTTC.

This chain links TRBV9 with TRBJ2-7; 8 bases fit TRBD1. Trimming cost V 4 bases and J 0 bases; bases outside gene matches: 9. CDR3 length equals 16 residues. Germline V gene lookup returns CDR1 SGDLS and CDR2 YYNGEE. CDR3 in DNA: TGTGCCAGCAGCCCCCGCAGGACAGGGAGCTCCTACGAGCAGTACTTC. Translation gives CASSPRRTGSSYEQYF.

This chain links TRBV1 with TRBJ1-3; the tabulated D call, TRBD1, remains unverified against the DNA. TRBV1 counts as a pseudogene. This CDR3 region has 17 residues. The CDR3 region is CTSSHHTPGQGENTIYF. The CDR3 nucleotides are TGCACCAGCAGCCATCACACCCCAGGACAGGGGGAAAACACCATATATTTT.

The chain joins TRBV2 to TRBJ2-7; 13 nucleotides align to TRBD2. The CDR3 totals 15 residues. CDR1 and CDR2 (germline): SNHLY, FYNNEI. V was pared by 3 bases and J by 4 bases, with 3 bases of the junction left unmatched. CDR3 protein: CASSEGLAGLYEQYF. In nucleotides, the CDR3 is TGTGCCAGCAGTGAGGGACTAGCGGGACTATACGAGCAGTACTTC.

CDR3 sequence reads: CASSLGTGLNTGELFF. In nucleotides, the CDR3 is TGTGCCAGCAGCCTAGGGACAGGGCTCAACACCGGGGAGCTGTTTTTT. This chain connects TRBV7-2 to TRBJ2-2; the match to TRBD1 covers 9 bases. The trim removed 5 bases at V and 2 bases at J, leaving 6 bases unmatched. The CDR3 runs 16 residues. CDR1 and CDR2 (germline): SGHTA, FQGNSA.

The V call is TRBV28, the J call TRBJ1-5, with 7 bases identical to TRBD1. The germline CDR1 and CDR2 sequences are MDHEN and SYDVKM. The CDR3 extends over 15 amino acids. V was pared by 5 bases and J by 4 bases, with 8 bases of the junction left unmatched. CDR3 region: CASSLQGGRNQPQHF. DNA of the CDR3: TGTGCCAGCAGTCTCCAGGGGGGACGTAATCAGCCCCAGCATTTT.

This sequence joins TRBV6-5 and TRBJ2-3; possible D gene TRBD2, 5 bases. The germline gives CDR1 MNHEY, CDR2 SVGAGI. The CDR3 runs 15 residues. The V gene lost 7 bases and the J gene lost 3 bases, with 17 bases spanning the gap. The CDR3 DNA sequence: TGTGCCAGCACCCAAGGGCGACTACATACAGATACGCAGTATTTT. Amino acid sequence: CASTQGRLHTDTQYF.

This clone was detected a few times. The V gene is TRBV7-9, the J gene TRBJ2-5, with 7 bases identical to TRBD1. The V gene end was trimmed by 4 bases and the J gene end by 4 bases; junction bases not matched to a gene: 6. CDR1 and CDR2 from the germline V gene are SEHNR and FQNEAQ (reference sequence). The CDR3 is 14 amino acids. The CDR3 loop is CASSSGNRGETQYF. The CDR3 DNA reads TGTGCCAGCAGCTCCGGGAACAGGGGAGAGACCCAGTACTTC. The full variable domain, in which reference TRBV7-9 and TRBJ2-5 provide the parts outside the CDR3, is DTGVSQNPRHKITKRGQNVTFRCDPISEHNRLYWYRQTLGQGPEFLTYFQNEAQLEKSRLLSDRFSAERPKGSFSTLEIQRTEQGDSAMYLCASSSGNRGETQYFGPGTRLLVL.

V is TRBV4-3 and J is TRBJ2-7, with TRBD2 identical over 7 bases. Germline loops: CDR1 LGHNA, CDR2 YSLEER. There are 14 residues in the CDR3. The V gene end was trimmed by 0 bases and the J gene end by 4 bases; junction bases not matched to a gene: 3. This chain's CDR3 is CASSQDGEGYEQYF. The CDR3 region has the DNA TGCGCCAGCAGCCAAGATGGGGAGGGGTACGAGCAGTACTTC.

The chain combines TRBV5-6 with TRBJ2-3; D gene ambiguous. V gave up 3 bases and J gave up 3 bases, with 11 bases separating them. CDR3 length equals 14 residues. Germline V lookup: CDR1 SGHDT, CDR2 YYEEEE. CDR3 coding DNA: TGTGCCAGCAGCTCTGGCGGTAGGACAGATACGCAGTATTTT. This sequence encodes CASSSGGRTDTQYF.

This clone was seen just once. This chain uses TRBV6-1 with TRBJ2-3; D remains ambiguous. CDR1 and CDR2 (germline): MNHNS, SASEGT. V was clipped by 2 bases and J by 6 bases, with 9 bases between them. This CDR3 has 13 residues. CDR3 sequence (DNA): TGTGCCAGCAGTGAATATCGTTCGGATACGCAGTATTTT. The encoded protein is CASSEYRSDTQYF.

The J gene is TRBJ2-7, the V gene TRBV10-3; D call uncertain. This CDR3 region has 13 residues. Germline V gene data show CDR1 as ENHRY and CDR2 as SYGVKD. V lost 8 bases and J lost 2, with 13 bases in between. Here the CDR3 reads CAIRGNVPYEQYF. CDR3 coding DNA: TGTGCCATCCGCGGCAACGTCCCCTACGAGCAGTACTTC.